This record looks at one T cell receptor beta chain sequence and its context. Its target is unknown. Each donor was a Caucasian adult residing in Nashville, Tennessee. The data derive from a study of shared clonotypes between healthy human individuals. Points from the study as a whole: The study sampled only blood, and tissue repertoires likely differ.

Libraries were prepared by immunoSEQ multiplex PCR; TCRdb keeps only in-frame clonotypes and omits some of them. Here the sample spans some 470,000 clones, 76% being singletons. Sequences were obtained from PBMCs. The receptor's source is a woman between 40 and 50 years old in good health. Some clones in this sample may be carry-over from other donors' samples.

CDR3 bases: TGTGCCAGCGAGGGGGACAGGGGGCTAGGCGAGCAGTACTTC. Translation: CASEGDRGLGEQYF. The V gene is TRBV28, the J gene TRBJ2-5, with 12 bases aligning to TRBD1. The end of the DNA is better explained by TRBJ2-7, so the J call may be wrong. The V gene's germline CDR1 is MDHEN and CDR2 SYDVKM. The CDR3 extends over 14 amino acids.